This T cell receptor beta chain was recovered during a study of blood T cell repertoires in COVID-19. From germline, CDR1 is MNHEY and CDR2 SVGEGT. With 4 bases clipped from V and 7 bases from J, the junction kept 5 bases outside the gene matches. The CDR3 sequence is 14 residues long. The protocol was immunoSEQ multiplex PCR, while the TCRdb copy is restricted to in-frame clones and leaves out a portion. Of 60,000 to 75,000 clones in the sample, around 88% were seen once. Sequencing input: peripheral blood. This clonotype was obtained from a woman at least 80 years old with active COVID-19. The chain uses TRBV6-2 or TRBV6-3 and TRBJ2-2, with 8 bases fitting TRBD1. The CDR3 loop reads CASSWTGRYGELFF. CDR3 bases: TGTGCCAGCAGTTGGACAGGGAGGTACGGGGAGCTGTTTTTT.